One sample yielded the 8 T cell receptor beta chains listed below, sequenced in a study of cytomegalovirus exposure and HLA in healthy donors. With 60 Vbeta and 13 Jbeta primers, the PCR was carried out. Only in-frame clones appear in the TCRdb table, and some are missing; sequencing was by immunoSEQ multiplex PCR. The repertoire consists of under 200,000 clones, with 81% occurring once and the leading ten covering about 3.4%. The specimen was PBMCs. The receptor set was obtained from a man between 40 and 49 years old in good health and CMV-seropositive.

This chain joins TRBV25-1 and TRBJ2-7; D remains unclear. The CDR3 extends over 14 amino acids. CDR1 is MGHDK and CDR2 is SYGVNS in the germline V gene. V was trimmed by 4 bases and J by 2 bases, leaving 12 bases between them. This CDR3 reads CASSGIGGTYEQYF. CDR3 in DNA: TGTGCCAGCAGTGGCATCGGCGGAACCTACGAGCAGTACTTC.

The genes are TRBV13 and TRBJ1-1; D is unclear. The CDR3 is made up of 15 amino acids. Germline CDR1 and CDR2: PRHDT and FYEKMQ (reference sequence). The V end lost 4 bases, the J end lost 1 base, and 13 bases lay between the germline ends. The CDR3 loop is CASSSRAESNTEAFF. The DNA of the CDR3 is TGTGCCAGCAGCTCTAGAGCCGAATCGAACACTGAAGCTTTCTTT.

This chain uses TRBV6-6 with TRBJ2-5, with D perhaps matching TRBD1 (5 bases). The DNA end favors TRBJ2-7, so the J call may be wrong. CDR1 is MNHNY, CDR2 SVGAGI, per germline (reference sequence). The CDR3 covers 14 residues. The CDR3 is CASRLRVSVLEQYF. The CDR3 nucleotides read TGTGCCAGCAGACTCAGGGTGTCAGTTCTCGAGCAGTACTTC.

This chain links TRBV9 with TRBJ1-5, with 8 bases that match TRBD1. After removal of 0 bases from V and 5 bases from J, the junction contained 4 bases not matched to a gene. CDR3 length: 15 amino acids. Germline CDR1 is SGDLS and CDR2 is YYNGEE. CDR3 amino acids: CASSVGATGDQPQHF. CDR3 DNA: TGTGCCAGCAGCGTAGGAGCGACAGGGGATCAGCCCCAGCATTTT.

V is TRBV19 and J is TRBJ1-3; D not resolved. CDR3 length equals 14 residues. Trimming pared 6 bases from V and 0 bases from J, leaving 9 bases between. Germline CDR1 reads LNHDA; CDR2 reads SQIVND (reference sequence). CDR3 loop: CASSWALSGNTIYF. The CDR3 DNA is TGTGCCAGTAGCTGGGCCCTCTCTGGAAACACCATATATTTT.

As DNA, the CDR3 is TGTGCCAGCACCCTACGGGATCCGGGACAGCGTGCAACTAATGAAAAACTGTTTTTT. Translated, it gives CASTLRDPGQRATNEKLFF. The J gene is TRBJ1-4, the V gene TRBV28, with TRBD1 matching 7 bases. Germline-derived CDR1 and CDR2 are MDHEN and SYDVKM. This CDR3 is built from 19 residues. With 7 bases clipped from V and 0 bases from J, the junction kept 17 bases outside the gene matches.

The genes are TRBV7-6 and TRBJ1-1, with a weak D call TRBD1 (5 bases). The CDR3 is made up of 14 amino acids. In germline, CDR1 is SGHVS, CDR2 FNYEAQ. Deletions cut 6 bases from V and 5 bases from J, with 16 bases between. CDR3 region: CASSVGGARTEAFF. The CDR3 nucleotides read TGTGCCAGCAGTGTGGGAGGGGCCAGGACTGAAGCTTTCTTT.

The genes are TRBV5-4 and TRBJ2-3; maybe TRBD1 (5 bases). The CDR3 length is 14 residues. Germline V CDR1 and CDR2: SGHNT, YYREEE (reference sequence). Trimming took 0 bases from V and 0 from J, leaving 5 bases between them. The CDR3, as DNA: TGTGCCAGCAGCTTGGGACAGAGCACAGATACGCAGTATTTT. This codes for CASSLGQSTDTQYF. Combining the CDR3 with reference TRBV5-4 and TRBJ2-3 gives the whole variable domain ETGVTQSPTHLIKTRGQQVTLRCSSQSGHNTVSWYQQALGQGPQFIFQYYREEENGRGNFPPRFSGLQFPNYSSELNVNALELDDSALYLCASSLGQSTDTQYFGPGTRLTVL.